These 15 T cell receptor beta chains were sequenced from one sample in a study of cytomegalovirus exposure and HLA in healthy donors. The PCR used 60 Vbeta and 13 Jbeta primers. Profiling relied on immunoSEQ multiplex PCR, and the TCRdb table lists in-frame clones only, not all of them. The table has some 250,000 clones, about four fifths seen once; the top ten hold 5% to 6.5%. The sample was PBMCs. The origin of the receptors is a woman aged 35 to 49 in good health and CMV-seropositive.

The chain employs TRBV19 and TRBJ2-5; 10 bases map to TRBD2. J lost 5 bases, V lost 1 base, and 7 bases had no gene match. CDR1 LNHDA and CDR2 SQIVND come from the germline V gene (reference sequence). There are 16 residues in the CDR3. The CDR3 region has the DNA TGTGCCAGTAGTATAGGCTCGATAGCGGGGGGCGAGACCCAGTACTTC. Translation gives CASSIGSIAGGETQYF.

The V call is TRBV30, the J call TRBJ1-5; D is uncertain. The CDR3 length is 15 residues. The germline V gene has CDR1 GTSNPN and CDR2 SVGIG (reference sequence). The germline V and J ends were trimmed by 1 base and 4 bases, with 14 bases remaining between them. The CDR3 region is CAWSGGSSFNQPQHF. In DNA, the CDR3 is TGTGCCTGGAGTGGCGGGAGCAGTTTTAATCAGCCCCAGCATTTT.

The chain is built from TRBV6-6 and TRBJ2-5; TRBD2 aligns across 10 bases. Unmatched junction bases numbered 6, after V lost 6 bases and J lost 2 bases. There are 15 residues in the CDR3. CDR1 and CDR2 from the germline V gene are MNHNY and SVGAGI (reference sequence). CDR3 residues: CASSAVTSGQETQYF. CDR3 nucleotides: TGTGCCAGCAGCGCTGTGACTAGCGGGCAAGAGACCCAGTACTTC.

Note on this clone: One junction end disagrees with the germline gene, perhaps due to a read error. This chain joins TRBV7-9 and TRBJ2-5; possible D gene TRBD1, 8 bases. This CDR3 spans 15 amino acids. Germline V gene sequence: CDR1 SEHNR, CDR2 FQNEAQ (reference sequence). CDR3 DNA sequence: TGTTCCAGCAGCTACAGGGGGGGGGCCTGGGAGACCCAGTACTTC. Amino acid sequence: CSSSYRGGAWETQYF. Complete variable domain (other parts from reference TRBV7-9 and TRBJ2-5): DTGVSQNPRHKITKRGQNVTFRCDPISEHNRLYWYRQTLGQGPEFLTYFQNEAQLEKSRLLSDRFSAERPKGSFSTLEIQRTEQGDSAMYLCSSSYRGGAWETQYFGPGTRLLVL.

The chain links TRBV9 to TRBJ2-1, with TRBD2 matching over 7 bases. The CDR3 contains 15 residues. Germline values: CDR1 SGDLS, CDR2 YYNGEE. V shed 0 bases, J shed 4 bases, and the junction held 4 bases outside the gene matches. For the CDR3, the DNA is TGTGCCAGCAGCGTAGGTGGCGGGGGATACAATGAGCAGTTCTTC. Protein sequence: CASSVGGGGYNEQFF. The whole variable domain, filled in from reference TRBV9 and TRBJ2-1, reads DSGVTQTPKHLITATGQRVTLRCSPRSGDLSVYWYQQSLDQGLQFLIQYYNGEERAKGNILERFSAQQFPDLHSELNLSSLELGDSALYFCASSVGGGGYNEQFFGPGTRLTVL.

CDR3 residues: CASSPGQGGYEQYF. Here the CDR3 DNA reads TGTGCCAGCAGTCCCGGACAGGGAGGGTACGAGCAGTACTTC. The genes are TRBV27 and TRBJ2-7, with D perhaps TRBD1 (8 bases). CDR1 is MNHEY and CDR2 is SMNVEV in the germline V gene (reference sequence). V was clipped by 5 bases and J by 4 bases, with 15 bases between them. CDR3 length: 14 amino acids.

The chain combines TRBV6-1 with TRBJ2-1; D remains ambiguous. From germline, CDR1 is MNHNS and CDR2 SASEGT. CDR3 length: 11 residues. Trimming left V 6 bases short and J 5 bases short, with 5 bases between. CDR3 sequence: CASSQNNEQFF. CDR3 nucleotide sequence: TGTGCCAGCAGCCAAAACAATGAGCAGTTCTTC.

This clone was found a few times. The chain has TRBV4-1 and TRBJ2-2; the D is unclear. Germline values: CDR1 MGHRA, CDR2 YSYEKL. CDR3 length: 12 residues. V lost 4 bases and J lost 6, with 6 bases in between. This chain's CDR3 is CASSLLAGELFF. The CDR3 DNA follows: TGCGCCAGCAGCCTCCTCGCCGGGGAGCTGTTTTTT.

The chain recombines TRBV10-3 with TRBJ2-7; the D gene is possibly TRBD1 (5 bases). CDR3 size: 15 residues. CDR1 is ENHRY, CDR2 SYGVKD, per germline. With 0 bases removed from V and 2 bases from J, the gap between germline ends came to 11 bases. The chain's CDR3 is CAISESRQFTYEQYF. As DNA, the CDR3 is TGTGCCATCAGTGAGTCCCGACAGTTTACCTACGAGCAGTACTTC.

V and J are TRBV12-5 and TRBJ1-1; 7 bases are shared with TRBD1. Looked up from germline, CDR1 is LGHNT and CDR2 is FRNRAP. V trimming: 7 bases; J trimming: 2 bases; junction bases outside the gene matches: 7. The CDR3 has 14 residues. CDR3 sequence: CASVPAGGNTEAFF. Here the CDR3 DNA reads TGTGCTAGTGTCCCGGCAGGGGGAAACACTGAAGCTTTCTTT.

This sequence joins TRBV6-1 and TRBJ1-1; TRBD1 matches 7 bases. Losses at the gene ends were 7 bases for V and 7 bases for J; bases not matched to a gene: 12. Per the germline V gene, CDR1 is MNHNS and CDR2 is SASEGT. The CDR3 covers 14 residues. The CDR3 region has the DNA TGTGCCAGCAAGGTAACAGGGGCGTTTGATGAAGCTTTCTTT. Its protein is CASKVTGAFDEAFF.

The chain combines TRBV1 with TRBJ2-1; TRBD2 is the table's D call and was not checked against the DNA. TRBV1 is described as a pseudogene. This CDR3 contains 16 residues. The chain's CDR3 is CTSSQGRRTSHNEQFF. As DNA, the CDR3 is TGCACCAGCAGCCAAGGCCGTAGGACTAGCCACAATGAGCAGTTCTTC.

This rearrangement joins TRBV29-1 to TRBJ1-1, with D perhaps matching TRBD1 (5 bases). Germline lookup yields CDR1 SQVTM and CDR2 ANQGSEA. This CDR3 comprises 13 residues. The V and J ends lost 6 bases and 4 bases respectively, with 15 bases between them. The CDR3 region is CSVIAGHVTEAFF. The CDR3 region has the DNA TGCAGCGTGATCGCAGGGCATGTCACTGAAGCTTTCTTT.

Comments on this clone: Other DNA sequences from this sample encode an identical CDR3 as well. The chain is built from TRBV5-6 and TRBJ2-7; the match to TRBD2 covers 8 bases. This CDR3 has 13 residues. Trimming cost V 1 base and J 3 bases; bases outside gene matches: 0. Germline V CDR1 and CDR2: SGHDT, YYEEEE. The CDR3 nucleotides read TGTGCCAGCAGCTTGACTAGCGGCTACGAGCAGTACTTC. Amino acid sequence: CASSLTSGYEQYF. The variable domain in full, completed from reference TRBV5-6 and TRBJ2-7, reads DAGVTQSPTHLIKTRGQQVTLRCSPKSGHDTVSWYQQALGQGPQFIFQYYEEEERQRGNFPDRFSGHQFPNYSSELNVNALLLGDSALYLCASSLTSGYEQYFGPGTRLTVT.

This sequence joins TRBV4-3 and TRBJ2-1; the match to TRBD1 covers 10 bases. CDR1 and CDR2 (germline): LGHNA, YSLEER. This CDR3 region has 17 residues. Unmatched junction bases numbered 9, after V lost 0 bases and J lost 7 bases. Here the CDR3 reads CASSQDPATGGENEQFF. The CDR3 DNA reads TGCGCCAGCAGCCAAGATCCAGCGACAGGGGGCGAGAATGAGCAGTTCTTC.